This note documents a single T cell receptor (beta chain) sequence. As yet, its antigen is unknown. This sample is part of a study of shared clonotypes between healthy human individuals. Study-wide results and caveats: Clonotype sharing across several donors was observed for roughly 5% of naive CD4 clonotypes.

Several immunoSEQ plates held equal portions of the genomic DNA taken from each subset. The method was immunoSEQ multiplex PCR; TCRdb's version includes in-frame clones alone and lacks a portion of them. This table holds about 1.1 million clones, around 78% found once. Sequenced input: memory CD4+ T cells from PBMCs. The subset: CD45RA-negative fraction. The clonotype was recovered from a man aged 18 to 30 in good health. Some clones in this sample may be carry-over from other donors' samples.

DNA for the CDR3: TGTGCCAGCAGCTTGTTGGGCAGCCCCTCTGGAAACACCATATATTTT. This codes for CASSLLGSPSGNTIYF. The chain recombines TRBV5-6 with TRBJ1-3, with D unresolved. The V end lost 1 base, the J end lost 0 bases, and 11 bases lay between the germline ends. Germline CDR1 and CDR2: SGHDT and YYEEEE. CDR3 length equals 16 residues.